Given below is one T cell receptor beta chain in context. Its antigen is not yet known. Per-base quality was not reported, and no clone a single base away is much larger than it. The goal of deep resolution MiSeq sequencing was a depth between 1 in 1 million and 1 in 200,000 T cells, and coverage averaged 10x per clonotype. The immunoSEQ hsTCRB Kit was used to generate TCR beta libraries. Per the authors' processing: Data were analyzed with ImmunoSEQ Data Assistant and ImmunoSEQ Analyzer, with V, D and J genes assigned per IMGT definitions. Clonality, which ranges from 0 to 1, was calculated by subtracting the normalized Shannon entropy of productive rearrangement frequencies from one. Only overrepresented clonotypes making up at least 0.05% of each patient's repertoire were included in the public clonotype analysis. Thirteen age-matched healthy donor repertoires from immuneACCESS were used as controls for clonality. The source is immuneACCESS, and TCRdb retained only in-frame sequences with V and J called. Part of the clones is not carried over; for the studies checked, unresolved V genes explain less than half of this, and the remainder is unexplained. Clone size and the V and J calls come from that table; the DNA yielded D and trimming. The table for this sample lists about 44,000 clones; 55% to 80% of them were counted only once. The ten largest clonotypes hold 9.5% to 15% of the sample.

Per the publication, the time point label means: roughly 12 months on ibrutinib. Around 2 micrograms of genomic DNA were extracted from cryopreserved PBMCs for TCR beta library preparation. Longitudinal blood samples from CLL patients receiving ibrutinib monotherapy were subjected to high-throughput TCR beta sequencing. Patients were enrolled in a phase 2 open-label single-center ibrutinib monotherapy trial. The entry originates in a study of cytotoxic CD8 clonotypes in ibrutinib-treated CLL (dated by TCRdb to the early 2020s). Some background on the complete study: The cohort included about 15 treatment-naive and around 10 relapsed/refractory patients; around 17 were IGHV unmutated. Partial responses were observed in about 24 patients and complete responses in 2; after a median follow-up of 68 months, remission was maintained in approximately 15 patients and progression was observed in approximately 12. Samples at response were collected after a median of around twelve months of treatment, with a range of roughly 6 to 36 months. Samples averaged roughly 280,000 productive templates and approximately 100,000 productive rearrangements. Longitudinal samples were available for 26 of the 86 trial participants. Cryopreserved peripheral blood mononuclear cells were collected before treatment, at response, and at either disease progression or sustained remission. Every remission and progressive disease sample was obtained while ibrutinib was still being received by the patients.

What the authors observed across the whole study: Public clonotypes were rare and either shrank or stayed stable during treatment, and the rise in clonality at ibrutinib response reflected expansion of private clonotypes. Sampling times were not matched between patients in sustained remission and patients whose disease was progressing, and lymph node repertoires were not examined. An increase in clonality was observed at ibrutinib response, with clonality remaining stable during sustained remission and falling back toward baseline at progression. Baseline clonality exceeded that of age-matched healthy donors and correlated strongly with circulating CD8+ T-cell counts.

This TCR was sampled from a human donor with chronic lymphocytic leukemia. This specimen was PBMCs, taken after 12 months of ibrutinib treatment.

The CDR3 in this case is CASSFSRLATNEKLFF. DNA sequence: TGTGCCAGCAGCTTCTCCAGACTTGCAACTAATGAAAAACTGTTTTTT. The rearrangement joined TRBV7-8 to TRBJ1-4; a confident D gene designation cannot be given. CDR1 and CDR2 (SGHVS, FQNEAQ) derive from the germline V gene. From cysteine to phenylalanine, the CDR3 is 16 amino acids long. Only the CDR3 portion is preserved as DNA: 48 bases, with reading frame beginning at the first base. The junction carries 11 bases between V and J, which are trimmed by 3 bases and 0 bases respectively. With the portions outside the CDR3 filled from the reference TRBV7-8 and TRBJ1-4 genes, the complete variable region becomes GAGVSQSPRYKVAKRGQDVALRCDPISGHVSLFWYQQALGQGPEFLTYFQNEAQLDKSGLPSDRFFAERPEGSVSTLKIQRTQQEDSAVYLCASSFSRLATNEKLFFGSGTQLSVL.